The T cell receptor beta chain under discussion was sequenced for a study of cytomegalovirus exposure and HLA in healthy donors. Overall study results and limits: TCR beta chain V- and J-gene trimming was linked, in a later analysis, to a missense variant in DCLRE1C. What was likely a sequencing artifact was a cluster of highly shared sequence variants. Fewer N-insertions than the roughly 600-donor mean were reportedly shown by an Asian-associated ancestry cluster in a later analysis.

For this clone: Antigen unknown.

Looked up from germline, CDR1 is LNHDA and CDR2 is SQIVND (reference sequence). Trimming took 4 bases from V and 2 from J; bases not matched to a gene: 9. The CDR3 sequence is 17 residues long. Primers: 60 Vbeta forward and 13 Jbeta reverse. Profiled with immunoSEQ multiplex PCR; TCRdb holds only in-frame clones, not every one. The sample carries about 140,000 clones, over 75% recorded once. The source of this sequence is a man in his fifties or sixties in good health and CMV-seronegative. Sequencing used PBMCs. This sequence joins TRBV19 and TRBJ2-4; 9 nucleotides match TRBD1. In DNA form, the CDR3 reads TGTGCCAGTAGTACCCGGACAGGGGCCTCGACCAAAAACATTCAGTACTTC. As protein: CASSTRTGASTKNIQYF. Drawing the rest from reference TRBV19 and TRBJ2-4, the complete variable domain is DGGITQSPKYLFRKEGQNVTLSCEQNLNHDAMYWYRQDPGQGLRLIYYSQIVNDFQKGDIAEGYSVSREKKESFPLTVTSAQKNPTAFYLCASSTRTGASTKNIQYFGAGTRLSVL.